One and the same sample provided the 15 T cell receptor beta chains below, sequenced in a study of cytomegalovirus exposure and HLA in healthy donors. Researchers ran the PCR with 60 Vbeta and 13 Jbeta primers. Assay used: immunoSEQ multiplex PCR; TCRdb lists only in-frame clones, some missing. This table has around 100,000 clones, about four fifths appearing once. The sequenced sample consisted of PBMCs. The receptors originated from a man in his thirties or forties in good health and CMV-seropositive.

The chain is built from TRBV10-1 and TRBJ1-5; 7 bases fit TRBD1. V shed 4 bases, J shed 1 base, and the junction held 4 bases outside the gene matches. Germline V CDR1 and CDR2: WNHNN, SYGVQD (reference sequence). CDR3 length: 15 residues. CDR3 DNA: TGCGCCAGCAGTGGGGGACAGACGAGCAATCAGCCCCAGCATTTT. It is translated as CASSGGQTSNQPQHF.

The chain has TRBV19 and TRBJ2-5; D perhaps matches TRBD1 (5 bases). The end of the DNA aligns better with TRBJ2-7, so the J call may be wrong. The CDR3 has 15 residues. Germline CDR1 LNHDA, CDR2 SQIVND (reference sequence). CDR3 protein: CASSRPETAPYEQYF. CDR3 in DNA: TGTGCCAGTAGTCGACCCGAGACAGCCCCCTACGAGCAGTACTTC.

The chain recombines TRBV28 with TRBJ1-2; tentatively, D is TRBD1 (6 bases). CDR1 MDHEN and CDR2 SYDVKM come from the germline V gene. The CDR3 contains 12 residues. Deletions cut 6 bases from V and 4 bases from J, with 9 bases between. CDR3 in amino acids: CASSSRGYGYTF. The DNA of the CDR3 is TGTGCCAGCAGCTCCAGGGGCTATGGCTACACCTTC.

This rearrangement joins TRBV25-1 to TRBJ1-1; D ambiguous. Trimming took 4 bases from V and 0 from J, leaving 9 bases between them. The CDR3 has 14 amino acids. Germline lookup yields CDR1 MGHDK and CDR2 SYGVNS. CDR3 protein: CASSVTGMNTEAFF. CDR3 nucleotides: TGTGCCAGCAGTGTAACGGGAATGAACACTGAAGCTTTCTTT. Together with reference TRBV25-1 and TRBJ1-1, the CDR3 gives the full variable domain: EADIYQTPRYLVIGTGKKITLECSQTMGHDKMYWYQQDPGMELHLIHYSYGVNSTEKGDLSSESTVSRIRTEHFPLTLESARPSHTSQYLCASSVTGMNTEAFFGQGTRLTVV.

The chain recombines TRBV2 with TRBJ1-2, with D possibly matching TRBD1 (5 bases). V shed 4 bases and J shed 6 bases, with 12 bases lying between them. Germline V lookup: CDR1 SNHLY, CDR2 FYNNEI. This CDR3 comprises 13 residues. The CDR3 region has the DNA TGTGCCAGCAGTGTGGCGGGGGTAAATGGCTACACCTTC. Translated: CASSVAGVNGYTF.

The chain couples TRBV2 to TRBJ1-6, with 11 positions matching TRBD1. CDR3 length equals 17 residues. Trimming took 8 bases from V and 6 from J; bases not matched to a gene: 12. CDR1 and CDR2 from the germline V gene are SNHLY and FYNNEI. The DNA for the CDR3 is TGTGCCAGCGGGGGACAGGGGGGTTTTACCGCTAATTCACCCCTCCACTTT. It encodes CASGGQGGFTANSPLHF.

CDR3 nucleotide sequence: TGTGCCAGCAGCTTCACAGGGGTCTACGAGCAGTACTTC. Translating it yields CASSFTGVYEQYF. The chain has TRBV11-2 and TRBJ2-7; the match to TRBD1 covers 7 bases. V shed 3 bases and J 3 bases; nucleotides not matched to a gene: 2. The CDR3 totals 13 residues. Germline V gives CDR1 SGHAT, CDR2 FQNNGV.

The chain joins TRBV2 to TRBJ2-1; 8 bases are shared with TRBD1. The trim removed 6 bases at V and 3 bases at J, leaving 10 bases unmatched. Looked up from germline, CDR1 is SNHLY and CDR2 is FYNNEI. The CDR3 length is 16 residues. CDR3: CASSAIRTGIYNEQFF. The CDR3 coding sequence is TGTGCCAGCAGCGCTATCCGGACAGGGATCTACAATGAGCAGTTCTTC.

This sequence joins TRBV5-1 and TRBJ2-2; 13 bases are shared with TRBD2. The germline V gene has CDR1 SGHRS and CDR2 YFSETQ. CDR3 size: 15 residues. Trimming cost V 4 bases and J 5 bases; bases outside gene matches: 2. The CDR3 loop reads CASSILAGGTGELFF. The CDR3 DNA reads TGCGCCAGCAGCATACTAGCGGGGGGGACCGGGGAGCTGTTTTTT.

The sample holds a few counts of this clone. The genes are TRBV5-6 and TRBJ1-5; D may be TRBD1 (6 bases). The CDR3 consists of 14 residues. Per germline, CDR1 SGHDT and CDR2 YYEEEE. The ends were cut back, 6 bases at V and 7 bases at J, with 17 bases in the middle. CDR3 sequence reads: CASTQQGGGQPQHF. The CDR3 nucleotides read TGTGCCAGCACTCAACAGGGCGGGGGACAGCCCCAGCATTTT.

The chain is built from TRBV29-1 and TRBJ1-3; D gene unclear. V lost 7 bases and J lost 4, with 14 bases in between. Germline loops: CDR1 SQVTM, CDR2 ANQGSEA. The CDR3 runs to 13 residues. In DNA, the CDR3 is TGCAGCGCACAGTCGCTCTCAGGAAACACCATATATTTT. Translation: CSAQSLSGNTIYF.

The chain is built from TRBV5-1 and TRBJ1-1, with no clear D. V shed 4 bases and J shed 0 bases, with 13 bases lying between them. The length of the CDR3 is 15 residues. Germline values: CDR1 SGHRS, CDR2 YFSETQ. The DNA of the CDR3 is TGCGCCAGCAGCCCTGACACCTCCATGAACACTGAAGCTTTCTTT. It encodes CASSPDTSMNTEAFF. Looking up the rest from reference TRBV5-1 and TRBJ1-1 gives the full variable domain: KAGVTQTPRYLIKTRGQQVTLSCSPISGHRSVSWYQQTPGQGLQFLFEYFSETQRNKGNFPGRFSGRQFSNSRSEMNVSTLELGDSALYLCASSPDTSMNTEAFFGQGTRLTVV.

The gene calls are TRBV6-1 and TRBJ2-1, with D maybe TRBD1 (6 bases). The V end lost 6 bases, the J end lost 0 bases, and 12 bases lay between the germline ends. This CDR3 has 15 residues. In germline, CDR1 is MNHNS, CDR2 SASEGT. The CDR3: CASRTTGSSYNEQFF. CDR3 bases: TGTGCCAGCAGAACAACAGGGAGCTCCTACAATGAGCAGTTCTTC.

The rearrangement links TRBV5-4 to TRBJ2-3; 7 positions match TRBD1. Germline loops: CDR1 SGHNT, CDR2 YYREEE (reference sequence). The length of the CDR3 is 14 residues. Trimming took 5 bases from V and 1 from J; bases not matched to a gene: 4. CDR3 sequence reads: CASRGDSRTDTQYF. CDR3 DNA sequence: TGTGCCAGCAGGGGGGACAGCCGCACAGATACGCAGTATTTT.

The genes are TRBV28 and TRBJ2-5; perhaps TRBD2 as D (5 bases). V was clipped by 3 bases and J by 3 bases, with 11 bases between them. The CDR3 sequence is 14 residues long. The germline CDR1 and CDR2 sequences are MDHEN and SYDVKM. The CDR3: CASSFAGNKETQYF. CDR3 sequence (DNA): TGTGCCAGCAGTTTTGCGGGTAACAAAGAGACCCAGTACTTC.